Included here is one T cell receptor beta chain sequence, with context. The record originates from a study of T cell repertoires in cytomegalovirus infection. TCRdb fed the reads into MiXCR, producing one record per CDR3 protein. Of under 800,000 distinct CDR3 sequences listed, approximately 24% were seen once; the top ten hold around 7.6%. V gave up 6 bases and J gave up 11 bases, with 12 bases separating them. The CDR3 contains 11 residues. The germline V gene has CDR1 LGHNT and CDR2 FRNRAP. The V gene is TRBV12-5, the J gene TRBJ2-3; no reliable D call. This clonotype originated in a human donor in good health (CMV status not recorded). Some clones in this sample may be carry-over from other donors' samples. The sequenced sample consisted of CD8+ T cells from PBMCs. The CDR3, as DNA: TGTGCTAGTGGCCCTACCCATGGGCAGTATTTT. Its protein is CASGPTHGQYF.